The 30 T cell receptor beta chains in this list originate from one sample, sequenced in a study of T-cell memory formation after mild COVID-19. One entry per CDR3 protein, called by TCRdb with MiXCR from the 5' RACE reads. The profile shows tens of thousands of distinct CDR3 sequences, around 17% of them singletons. Sequenced input: PBMCs or a T cell subset sorted from them (not recorded which). The receptors come from an adult woman who had mild COVID-19 (a few samples of this study predate the infection). Cell type and time point are not known.

This clonotype was picked up a small number of times. In nucleotides, the CDR3 is TGTGCCAGCAGCGTAGGAACGGCCGCCTACGAGCAGTACTTC. This codes for CASSVGTAAYEQYF. The chain recombines TRBV9 with TRBJ2-7; D unresolved. The CDR3 has 14 residues. Trimming took 0 bases from V and 2 from J, leaving 9 bases between them. Germline CDR1 is SGDLS and CDR2 is YYNGEE. Combining the CDR3 with reference TRBV9 and TRBJ2-7 gives the whole variable domain DSGVTQTPKHLITATGQRVTLRCSPRSGDLSVYWYQQSLDQGLQFLIQYYNGEERAKGNILERFSAQQFPDLHSELNLSSLELGDSALYFCASSVGTAAYEQYFGPGTRLTVT.

This clonotype rates as medium-sized. The chain recombines TRBV7-9 with TRBJ2-1; the D gene is possibly TRBD2 (5 bases). The CDR3 spans 16 residues. V was pared by 0 bases and J by 7 bases, with 16 bases between. Germline V CDR1 and CDR2: SEHNR, FQNEAQ (reference sequence). The CDR3 bases are TGTGCCAGCAGCTTAGCGCTAGGAGGAGCGCGGAATGAGCAGTTCTTC. Translating gives CASSLALGGARNEQFF.

The rearrangement uses TRBV2 and TRBJ2-3, with D possibly TRBD1 on 5 matching bases. The CDR3 has 15 amino acids. Germline assignment: CDR1 SNHLY and CDR2 FYNNEI. V dropped 3 bases and J dropped 4 bases, with 14 bases sitting between them. CDR3 DNA: TGTGCCAGCAGTGACTATGACAGAGAGCCAGATACGCAGTATTTT. This encodes CASSDYDREPDTQYF. Together with reference TRBV2 and TRBJ2-3, the CDR3 gives the full variable domain: EPEVTQTPSHQVTQMGQEVILRCVPISNHLYFYWYRQILGQKVEFLVSFYNNEISEKSEIFDDQFSVERPDGSNFTLKIRSTKLEDSAMYFCASSDYDREPDTQYFGPGTRLTVL.

CDR3 residues: CASSQERLVDEQFF. In DNA, the CDR3 is TGCGCCAGCAGCCAAGAAAGGCTAGTGGATGAGCAGTTCTTC. The chain carries TRBV4-3 and TRBJ2-1; D is undetermined. The CDR3 spans 14 residues. Germline V gene lookup returns CDR1 LGHNA and CDR2 YSLEER. Trimming removed 0 bases from V and 8 bases from J, with 11 bases in between.

This clonotype turned up a few times. The chain employs TRBV7-6 and TRBJ2-1, with 13 bases identical to TRBD2. The germline V gene has CDR1 SGHVS and CDR2 FNYEAQ. V dropped 7 bases and J dropped 3; count of bases not matched to a gene: 6. The CDR3 totals 16 residues. CDR3 DNA sequence: TGTGCCAGCAACCAATGGACTAGCGGGGGCTACAATGAGCAGTTCTTC. It yields the protein CASNQWTSGGYNEQFF.

This chain joins TRBV7-9 and TRBJ2-7; TRBD1 matches at 7 bases. The CDR3 contains 14 residues. CDR1 is SEHNR and CDR2 is FQNEAQ in the germline V gene (reference sequence). The V and J ends lost 2 bases and 2 bases, in that order; junction bases with no gene match: 3. The CDR3 spells CASSLRQGAYEQYF. DNA for the CDR3: TGTGCCAGCAGCTTACGGCAGGGGGCCTACGAGCAGTACTTC. Looking up the rest from reference TRBV7-9 and TRBJ2-7 gives the full variable domain: DTGVSQNPRHKITKRGQNVTFRCDPISEHNRLYWYRQTLGQGPEFLTYFQNEAQLEKSRLLSDRFSAERPKGSFSTLEIQRTEQGDSAMYLCASSLRQGAYEQYFGPGTRLTVT.

This clonotype was seen only a few times. The chain couples TRBV6-4 to TRBJ2-1; 12 nucleotides align to TRBD2. With 10 bases clipped from V and 9 bases from J, the junction kept 10 bases outside the gene matches. CDR1 is MRHNA and CDR2 is SNTAGT in the germline V gene. The length of the CDR3 is 14 residues. The CDR3 coding sequence is TGTGCCACCCGACTAGCGGGAGAGCTAGGTGAGCAGTTCTTC. This encodes CATRLAGELGEQFF.

This clonotype showed up just a few times. This chain uses TRBV12-3 or TRBV12-4 with TRBJ2-7; no definite D call. This CDR3 comprises 12 residues. The V end was cut by 1 base, the J end by 6 bases, with 7 bases between. The CDR3 region is CASSLGNREQYF. The CDR3 nucleotides read TGTGCCAGCAGTTTAGGGAACCGCGAGCAGTACTTC.

The chain combines TRBV7-2 with TRBJ2-7; 10 bases are shared with TRBD2. V trimming: 5 bases; J trimming: 3 bases; junction bases outside the gene matches: 7. The CDR3 has 15 amino acids. Germline-derived CDR1 and CDR2 are SGHTA and FQGNSA. CDR3 in DNA: TGTGCCAGCAGCGGGGGACTAGCGAGTAACTACGAGCAGTACTTC. As protein: CASSGGLASNYEQYF.

The CDR3 sequence: CASMPGGASTDTQYF. In DNA, the CDR3 is TGCGCCAGCATGCCTGGGGGAGCTAGCACAGATACGCAGTATTTT. V and J are TRBV4-1 and TRBJ2-3; tentatively, D is TRBD1 or TRBD2 (5 bases each). The CDR3 is 15 amino acids. V was shortened by 7 bases and J by 0 bases, with 14 bases between the two germline ends. CDR1 and CDR2 from the germline V gene are MGHRA and YSYEKL.

This chain joins TRBV2 and TRBJ2-5; the D gene could be TRBD1 or TRBD2 (5 bases each). V was trimmed by 5 bases and J by 3 bases, leaving 13 bases between them. This CDR3 is 14 amino acids long. Germline values: CDR1 SNHLY, CDR2 FYNNEI. The CDR3 sequence: CASSSGTEEETQYF. DNA of the CDR3: TGTGCCAGCAGTTCAGGGACCGAGGAAGAGACCCAGTACTTC.

This clonotype was picked up many times. V and J are TRBV7-8 and TRBJ2-1; D is tentatively TRBD1 or TRBD2 (5 bases each). The CDR3 has 16 residues. The germline V gene encodes CDR1 SGHVS and CDR2 FQNEAQ. The V end was cut by 2 bases, the J end by 0 bases, with 11 bases between. CDR3 coding DNA: TGTGCCAGCAGCTTATCCGGGACCCCCTCCTACAATGAGCAGTTCTTC. Encoded protein: CASSLSGTPSYNEQFF.

This clonotype has a handful of counts. This chain joins TRBV7-9 and TRBJ2-7, with D possibly called TRBD1 or TRBD2 (5 bases each). V lost 1 base and J 7 bases, leaving 8 bases between the germline ends. Germline CDR1 and CDR2: SEHNR and FQNEAQ (reference sequence). The CDR3 covers 12 residues. The CDR3 nucleotides read TGTGCCAGCAGCTTAGTGGGGGTTGAGCAGTACTTC. It yields the protein CASSLVGVEQYF.

This clonotype came up once. J is TRBJ2-7 and V is TRBV7-9; 8 positions match TRBD1. This CDR3 comprises 15 residues. With 3 bases clipped from V and 2 bases from J, the junction kept 6 bases outside the gene matches. From germline, CDR1 is SEHNR and CDR2 FQNEAQ (reference sequence). Written as DNA, the CDR3 is TGTGCCAGCAGCTTTACCGTGACAGGGGCCTACGAGCAGTACTTC. Translated, it gives CASSFTVTGAYEQYF.

The J gene is TRBJ2-1, the V gene TRBV7-9, with D unclear. The germline gives CDR1 SEHNR, CDR2 FQNEAQ (reference sequence). Trimming pared 4 bases from V and 4 bases from J, leaving 14 bases between. This CDR3 contains 15 residues. The CDR3 region is CASSSTSPSYNEQFF. In DNA form, the CDR3 reads TGTGCCAGCAGCTCAACATCGCCTTCTTACAATGAGCAGTTCTTC.

The CDR3 DNA reads as TGTGCCAGCGGACGGGACCCGGGCAGCTCCTACAATGAGCAGTTCTTC. Translating it yields CASGRDPGSSYNEQFF. This chain connects TRBV6-4 to TRBJ2-1, with D perhaps being TRBD1 or TRBD2 (5 bases each). CDR3 length equals 16 residues. Deletions cut 8 bases from V and 0 bases from J, with 17 bases between. Germline CDR1 is MRHNA and CDR2 is SNTAGT.

The V call is TRBV4-3, the J call TRBJ2-7; a weak D match, TRBD1 (7 bases). Germline V gene data show CDR1 as LGHNA and CDR2 as YSLEER. The CDR3 loop spans 17 amino acids. The V end was cut by 1 base, the J end by 2 bases, with 18 bases between. The chain's CDR3 is CASSQVTAGQLAYEQYF. In nucleotides, the CDR3 is TGCGCCAGCAGCCAAGTGACGGCGGGACAGCTAGCCTACGAGCAGTACTTC.

This clonotype was counted only a few times. The gene calls are TRBV20-1 and TRBJ1-4; TRBD1 might be the D (6 bases). The germline V and J ends were trimmed by 3 bases and 3 bases, with 26 bases remaining between them. This CDR3 region has 19 residues. CDR1 and CDR2 from the germline V gene are DFQATT and SNEGSKA (reference sequence). CDR3 nucleotide sequence: TGCAGTGCTAGCCCGGGACACCCCTACCCAGGAAGAGCTAATGAAAAACTGTTTTTT. It specifies CSASPGHPYPGRANEKLFF.

This sequence joins TRBV29-1 and TRBJ1-1; unclear D gene. The germline V gene has CDR1 SQVTM and CDR2 ANQGSEA. The CDR3 runs 11 residues. The V gene lost 4 bases and the J gene lost 0 bases, with 3 bases spanning the gap. CDR3 DNA sequence: TGCAGCGTTGGTGTGAACACTGAAGCTTTCTTT. Encoded protein: CSVGVNTEAFF.

This chain uses TRBV4-2 with TRBJ2-1; 8 bases map to TRBD2. The CDR3 runs to 17 residues. Trimming took 0 bases from V and 0 from J; bases not matched to a gene: 4. CDR1 and CDR2 (germline): LGHNA, YNFKEQ. Here the CDR3 reads CASSQETSGGSYNEQFF. Here the CDR3 DNA reads TGTGCCAGCAGCCAAGAGACGAGCGGGGGCTCCTACAATGAGCAGTTCTTC.

This clonotype was counted only a few times. This chain connects TRBV28 to TRBJ2-2; 7 positions agree with TRBD2. The V and J ends lost 7 bases and 1 base, in that order; junction bases with no gene match: 9. Germline CDR1 MDHEN, CDR2 SYDVKM. The CDR3 is made up of 16 amino acids. For the CDR3, the DNA is TGTGCCAGCACCCACGGGAGGCCGCGGAACACCGGGGAGCTGTTTTTT. Its translation is CASTHGRPRNTGELFF. Looking up the rest from reference TRBV28 and TRBJ2-2 gives the full variable domain: DVKVTQSSRYLVKRTGEKVFLECVQDMDHENMFWYRQDPGLGLRLIYFSYDVKMKEKGDIPEGYSVSREKKERFSLILESASTNQTSMYLCASTHGRPRNTGELFFGEGSRLTVL.

This clonotype appeared a few times. In DNA, the CDR3 is TGTGCCAGCAGCAAAGCATCCGGAAGCACAGATACGCAGTATTTT. This encodes CASSKASGSTDTQYF. This chain joins TRBV21-1 and TRBJ2-3. TRBV21-1 constitutes a pseudogene. CDR3 length equals 15 residues.

The J gene is TRBJ2-3, the V gene TRBV5-5; unclear D gene. The CDR3 totals 16 residues. Germline loops: CDR1 SGHKS, CDR2 YYEKEE (reference sequence). V dropped 4 bases and J dropped 2 bases, with 17 bases sitting between them. This CDR3 is CASSIRRQIFTDTQYF. CDR3 sequence (DNA): TGTGCCAGCAGCATCCGGCGGCAGATCTTCACAGATACGCAGTATTTT.

In its sample, this clonotype was seen a few times. This chain links TRBV11-2 with TRBJ2-7, with TRBD2 matching 9 bases. With V trimmed by 3 bases and J by 4 bases, 7 bases remained unmatched. Per the germline V gene, CDR1 is SGHAT and CDR2 is FQNNGV. The CDR3 totals 15 residues. CDR3 loop: CASSFFGGGEYEQYF. The CDR3 DNA follows: TGTGCCAGCAGCTTTTTCGGCGGGGGGGAATACGAGCAGTACTTC.

The V call is TRBV29-1, the J call TRBJ2-7; 9 nucleotides line up with TRBD2. This CDR3 is 13 amino acids long. Germline lookup yields CDR1 SQVTM and CDR2 ANQGSEA. Trimming cost V 6 bases and J 0 bases; bases outside gene matches: 3. The CDR3 DNA sequence: TGCAGCGTAGGCGGGGGGGACTCCTACGAGCAGTACTTC. As protein: CSVGGGDSYEQYF.

The chain joins TRBV7-9 to TRBJ2-1; 9 nucleotides match TRBD1. V gave up 3 bases and J gave up 6 bases; unmatched junction bases: 6. The CDR3 runs 15 residues. Germline-derived CDR1 and CDR2 are SEHNR and FQNEAQ (reference sequence). The CDR3 reads CASSFGQGKANEQFF. DNA for the CDR3: TGTGCCAGCAGCTTCGGACAGGGGAAGGCCAATGAGCAGTTCTTC.

The chain joins TRBV24-1 to TRBJ2-1; possibly TRBD1 for D (6 bases). The germline CDR1 and CDR2 sequences are KGHDR and SFDVKD. The V end was cut by 4 bases, the J end by 3 bases, with 6 bases between. The CDR3 runs 13 residues. The CDR3 here is CATSETGYNEQFF. CDR3 DNA: TGTGCCACCAGTGAGACAGGCTACAATGAGCAGTTCTTC.

This chain joins TRBV29-1 and TRBJ1-2; D is uncertain. Trimming cost V 4 bases and J 7 bases, with 10 bases left between them. The CDR3 contains 11 residues. CDR1 and CDR2 from the germline V gene are SQVTM and ANQGSEA. In DNA form, the CDR3 reads TGCAGCGTTGGAGGAGAGGGTGGCTACACCTTC. Protein sequence: CSVGGEGGYTF.

The chain has TRBV20-1 and TRBJ2-7; unclear D gene. This CDR3 has 11 residues. Germline V lookup: CDR1 DFQATT, CDR2 SNEGSKA (reference sequence). Trimming pared 2 bases from V and 6 bases from J, leaving 8 bases between. As DNA, the CDR3 is TGCAGTGCTAGATATAGTGCCGAGCAGTACTTC. Translated, it gives CSARYSAEQYF.

This clonotype has only a few counts. The chain employs TRBV12-5 and TRBJ2-7; D unresolved. V lost 2 bases and J lost 5, with 10 bases in between. CDR1 LGHNT and CDR2 FRNRAP come from the germline V gene. The CDR3 covers 13 residues. In nucleotides, the CDR3 is TGTGCTAGTGGTTTGCACCCGGCCAACGAGCAGTACTTC. Amino acid sequence: CASGLHPANEQYF.